One sample yielded the 24 T cell receptor beta chains listed below, sequenced in a study of cytomegalovirus exposure and HLA in healthy donors. The PCR was carried out with 60 Vbeta primers and 13 Jbeta primers. Some clones are missing from TCRdb's copy, which holds only in-frame ones; the method was immunoSEQ multiplex PCR. This table holds 170,000 or so clones, around 80% found once. The sample was PBMCs. These receptors originate from a woman aged 30 to 39 in good health and CMV-seropositive.

The V gene is TRBV7-9, the J gene TRBJ1-1; no reliable D call. The ends were cut back, 5 bases at V and 0 bases at J, with 16 bases in the middle. Germline-derived CDR1 and CDR2 are SEHNR and FQNEAQ (reference sequence). The CDR3 is made up of 16 amino acids. The CDR3 here is CASSQPGMGMNTEAFF. The CDR3 region has the DNA TGTGCCAGCAGCCAGCCCGGTATGGGCATGAACACTGAAGCTTTCTTT.

The rearrangement links TRBV6-5 to TRBJ2-1; 13 bases map to TRBD2. Germline V gene sequence: CDR1 MNHEY, CDR2 SVGAGI. CDR3 length equals 16 residues. With V trimmed by 4 bases and J by 1 base, 1 base remained unmatched. The CDR3 DNA sequence: TGTGCCAGCAGTTCGGGACTAGCGGGATCCTACAATGAGCAGTTCTTC. Encoded protein: CASSSGLAGSYNEQFF.

This chain links TRBV29-1 with TRBJ1-2; perhaps TRBD1 as D (6 bases). The length of the CDR3 is 12 residues. Trimming pared 7 bases from V and 4 bases from J, leaving 13 bases between. Germline values: CDR1 SQVTM, CDR2 ANQGSEA. The CDR3 loop reads CSGNTGSYGYTF. CDR3 DNA: TGCAGCGGCAATACAGGGTCCTATGGCTACACCTTC.

V is TRBV29-1 and J is TRBJ2-1; D gene unclear. CDR3 size: 12 residues. The V gene's germline CDR1 is SQVTM and CDR2 ANQGSEA. V lost 7 bases and J lost 8, with 15 bases in between. Here the CDR3 reads CSAAPAGHEQFF. CDR3 DNA: TGCAGCGCAGCCCCTGCAGGTCATGAGCAGTTCTTC.

Only a few counts were recorded for this clone. The chain links TRBV4-1 to TRBJ2-7; perhaps TRBD2 as D (6 bases). Trimming pared 1 base from V and 3 bases from J, leaving 10 bases between. The germline V gene has CDR1 MGHRA and CDR2 YSYEKL. CDR3 size: 14 residues. The CDR3 DNA reads TGCGCCAGCAGCCAAGTAGCCGGGGGCTACGAGCAGTACTTC. Protein: CASSQVAGGYEQYF.

The chain recombines TRBV11-3 with TRBJ2-1; D remains unclear. V lost 4 bases and J 2 bases, leaving 3 bases between the germline ends. The germline V gene has CDR1 SGHNT and CDR2 YENEEA. This CDR3 is 12 amino acids long. The DNA for the CDR3 is TGTGCCAGCAGCTCAACCTACAATGAGCAGTTCTTC. Amino acid sequence: CASSSTYNEQFF.

The V and J genes are TRBV30 and TRBJ2-1; 8 bases align to TRBD2. The CDR3 runs to 15 residues. After removal of 5 bases from V and 2 bases from J, the junction contained 8 bases not matched to a gene. The germline V gene encodes CDR1 GTSNPN and CDR2 SVGIG (reference sequence). As DNA, the CDR3 is TGTGCCTGGGACCTTAGCGGGGCCGCCTACAATGAGCAGTTCTTC. This gives the protein CAWDLSGAAYNEQFF.

This clone has a handful of counts. The rearrangement links TRBV7-6 to TRBJ2-5, with 9 bases that match TRBD2. CDR1 is SGHVS and CDR2 is FNYEAQ in the germline V gene. With V trimmed by 5 bases and J by 2 bases, 21 bases remained unmatched. This CDR3 has 20 residues. The CDR3 DNA is TGTGCCAGCAGCCGTCCGACAGAGCGAGCGGGAGGTTTGGGGCAAGAGACCCAGTACTTC. Translating it yields CASSRPTERAGGLGQETQYF.

V is TRBV5-6 and J is TRBJ2-3, with TRBD2 matching over 7 bases. CDR3 length equals 15 residues. The J segment lost 4 bases and the V segment lost 1 base, leaving 6 bases of the junction unmatched. Germline V gene sequence: CDR1 SGHDT, CDR2 YYEEEE. The chain's CDR3 is CASSLKAGAADTQYF. In DNA form, the CDR3 reads TGTGCCAGCAGCTTGAAGGCGGGAGCGGCAGATACGCAGTATTTT.

The V gene is TRBV4-1, the J gene TRBJ2-1; TRBD2 matches 12 bases. The CDR3 is 17 residues long. Germline V CDR1 and CDR2: MGHRA, YSYEKL. V was clipped by 3 bases and J by 8 bases; unmatched bases: 11. CDR3: CASSQGSSGRAIDEQFF. The DNA for the CDR3 is TGCGCCAGCAGCCAGGGTTCTAGCGGGAGGGCGATCGATGAGCAGTTCTTC.

The chain has TRBV11-2 and TRBJ2-7, with 10 bases matching TRBD1. Losses at the gene ends were 2 bases for V and 5 bases for J; bases not matched to a gene: 6. The CDR3 contains 15 residues. CDR1 and CDR2 from the germline V gene are SGHAT and FQNNGV. CDR3 sequence reads: CASSLMTGGPHEQYF. CDR3 sequence (DNA): TGTGCCAGCAGCTTAATGACAGGGGGCCCGCACGAGCAGTACTTC. Complete variable domain (other parts from reference TRBV11-2 and TRBJ2-7): EAGVAQSPRYKIIEKRQSVAFWCNPISGHATLYWYQQILGQGPKLLIQFQNNGVVDDSQLPKDRFSAERLKGVDSTLKIQPAKLEDSAVYLCASSLMTGGPHEQYFGPGTRLTVT.

The V call is TRBV18, the J call TRBJ2-7; tentative D call: TRBD2 (6 bases). The CDR3 spans 14 residues. Trimming took 2 bases from V and 4 from J, leaving 12 bases between them. Germline CDR1 reads KGHSH; CDR2 reads LQKENI. The CDR3 nucleotides read TGTGCCAGCTCACCAGTGGCAGGGAGGTACGAGCAGTACTTC. Its translation: CASSPVAGRYEQYF.

The V call is TRBV9, the J call TRBJ1-3, with a tentative D call TRBD1 (6 bases). The CDR3 is made up of 16 amino acids. The V gene's germline CDR1 is SGDLS and CDR2 YYNGEE. Between the trimmed V and J ends, which lost 3 bases and 0 bases, there was a span of 13 bases. In nucleotides, the CDR3 is TGTGCCAGCAGCGCCCAACAGGGCTACTCTGGAAACACCATATATTTT. This translates into CASSAQQGYSGNTIYF. The whole variable domain, filled in from reference TRBV9 and TRBJ1-3, reads DSGVTQTPKHLITATGQRVTLRCSPRSGDLSVYWYQQSLDQGLQFLIQYYNGEERAKGNILERFSAQQFPDLHSELNLSSLELGDSALYFCASSAQQGYSGNTIYFGEGSWLTVV.

This chain connects TRBV5-1 to TRBJ2-2; the match to TRBD2 covers 7 bases. Germline V gene lookup returns CDR1 SGHRS and CDR2 YFSETQ. The CDR3 extends over 16 amino acids. V trimming: 2 bases; J trimming: 4 bases; junction bases outside the gene matches: 8. The chain's CDR3 is CASSFGLVAATGELFF. CDR3 in DNA: TGCGCCAGCAGCTTCGGACTAGTCGCGGCCACCGGGGAGCTGTTTTTT.

This chain connects TRBV28 to TRBJ2-4, with D hard to call. The CDR3 has 14 residues. The germline CDR1 and CDR2 sequences are MDHEN and SYDVKM. V was pared by 2 bases and J by 5 bases, with 10 bases between. CDR3 amino acids: CASSLRQAENIQYF. The DNA for the CDR3 is TGTGCCAGCAGTTTAAGGCAGGCCGAAAACATTCAGTACTTC.

This clone appeared a few times. This chain links TRBV30 with TRBJ2-1; D is uncertain. Germline assignment: CDR1 GTSNPN and CDR2 SVGIG (reference sequence). Trimming removed 0 bases at V and 8 bases at J, with 11 bases between. CDR3 length: 13 residues. CDR3 coding DNA: TGTGCCTGGAGTGTTCGGCTTCGGGATGAGCAGTTCTTC. The encoded protein is CAWSVRLRDEQFF.

There are a few counts of this clone. The rearrangement links TRBV7-2 to TRBJ1-2; D uncertain. The germline V gene has CDR1 SGHTA and CDR2 FQGNSA. Trimming took off 4 bases at V and 2 bases at J, with 11 bases between the two ends. The CDR3 spans 14 residues. CDR3 coding DNA: TGTGCCAGCAGCTCCCGAGGAGGGAACTATGGCTACACCTTC. Its translation is CASSSRGGNYGYTF.

The chain carries TRBV6-4 and TRBJ2-2, with a possible D match to TRBD1 (5 bases). The CDR3 is 14 amino acids. The germline V and J ends were trimmed by 5 bases and 5 bases, with 12 bases remaining between them. The germline gives CDR1 MRHNA, CDR2 SNTAGT. CDR3 sequence reads: CASSPFQGTGELFF. The CDR3 DNA reads as TGTGCCAGCAGTCCTTTCCAGGGAACCGGGGAGCTGTTTTTT.

This sequence joins TRBV6-6 and TRBJ1-2, with 12 bases matching TRBD1. The J segment lost 6 bases and the V segment lost 6 bases, leaving 2 bases of the junction unmatched. The length of the CDR3 is 13 residues. Germline CDR1 is MNHNY and CDR2 is SVGAGI (reference sequence). In DNA, the CDR3 is TGTGCCAGCAGGGGGACAGGGGGCGATGGCTACACCTTC. This codes for CASRGTGGDGYTF.

This chain links TRBV29-1 with TRBJ2-7, with 11 bases that match TRBD1. The CDR3 has 14 amino acids. Germline values: CDR1 SQVTM, CDR2 ANQGSEA. Trimming took 6 bases from V and 2 from J; bases not matched to a gene: 6. Here the CDR3 DNA reads TGCAGCGTCTGGGGACAGGGGGGCCCCTACGAGCAGTACTTC. Protein product: CSVWGQGGPYEQYF.

The genes are TRBV6-1 and TRBJ2-7; 12 positions match TRBD2. The CDR3 sequence is 14 residues long. J was trimmed by 6 bases and V by 6 bases; bases with no gene match: 6. The germline CDR1 and CDR2 sequences are MNHNS and SASEGT. The CDR3 loop reads CASRVLAGGGEQYF. The DNA of the CDR3 is TGTGCCAGCAGAGTACTAGCGGGAGGCGGCGAGCAGTACTTC.

This clone appeared a few times. The V and J genes are TRBV6-1 and TRBJ2-7, with D perhaps TRBD2 (5 bases). Germline assignment: CDR1 MNHNS and CDR2 SASEGT. The CDR3 has 12 residues. Trimming left V 6 bases short and J 6 bases short, with 12 bases between. The CDR3 region has the DNA TGTGCCAGCAGCTCTTCTGGAGGCGAGCAGTACTTC. Translated, it gives CASSSSGGEQYF.

This clone came up once. The chain recombines TRBV7-8 with TRBJ2-1; 14 bases are shared with TRBD2. This CDR3 comprises 16 residues. The germline V gene has CDR1 SGHVS and CDR2 FQNEAQ. The trim removed 3 bases at V and 10 bases at J, leaving 8 bases unmatched. The CDR3 spells CASSFSGTSGRGEQFF. CDR3 nucleotides: TGTGCCAGCAGCTTTTCCGGGACTAGCGGGAGAGGGGAGCAGTTCTTC.

The chain links TRBV30 to TRBJ2-7; D not certain. Germline V CDR1 and CDR2: GTSNPN, SVGIG (reference sequence). The V end lost 2 bases, the J end lost 0 bases, and 11 bases lay between the germline ends. The CDR3 spans 14 residues. The CDR3 loop reads CAWSSRPSSYEQYF. CDR3 sequence (DNA): TGTGCCTGGAGTTCTAGACCCAGCTCCTACGAGCAGTACTTC. Filled out from reference TRBV30 and TRBJ2-7, the complete variable domain reads SQTIHQWPATLVQPVGSPLSLECTVEGTSNPNLYWYRQAAGRGLQLLFYSVGIGQISSEVPQNLSASRPQDRQFILSSKKLLLSDSGFYLCAWSSRPSSYEQYFGPGTRLTVT.